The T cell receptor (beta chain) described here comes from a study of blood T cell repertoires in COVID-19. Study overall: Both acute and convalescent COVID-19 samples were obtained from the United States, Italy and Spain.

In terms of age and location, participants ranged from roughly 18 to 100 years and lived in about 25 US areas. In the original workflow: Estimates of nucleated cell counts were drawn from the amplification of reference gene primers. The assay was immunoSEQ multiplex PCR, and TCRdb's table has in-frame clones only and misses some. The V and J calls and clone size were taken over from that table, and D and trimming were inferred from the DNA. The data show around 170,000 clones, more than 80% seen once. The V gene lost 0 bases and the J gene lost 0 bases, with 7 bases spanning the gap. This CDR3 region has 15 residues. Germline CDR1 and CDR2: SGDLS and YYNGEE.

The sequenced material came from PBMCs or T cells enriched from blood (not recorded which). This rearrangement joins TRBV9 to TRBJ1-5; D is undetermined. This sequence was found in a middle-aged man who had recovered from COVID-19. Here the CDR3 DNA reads TGTGCCAGCAGCGTAGGTATTTATAGCAATCAGCCCCAGCATTTT. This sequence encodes CASSVGIYSNQPQHF.